One and the same sample provided the 10 T cell receptor beta chains below, sequenced in a study of response to subunit inactivated influenza vaccine. Each CDR3 protein gets one entry after TCRdb re-called the RT-PCR reads with MiXCR. The sample has some 640,000 distinct CDR3 sequences; roughly 13% are singletons. Specimen: PBMCs from blood, collected around 15 days before vaccination. These receptors were collected from a man aged 50-59 years who received an inactivated influenza vaccine.

The CDR3 sequence is CASRRESHYGYTF. CDR3 sequence (DNA): TGTGCCAGCAGGCGGGAGTCCCACTATGGCTACACCTTC. The chain is built from TRBV12-3 or TRBV12-4 and TRBJ1-2; no clear D. V was trimmed by 6 bases and J by 3 bases, leaving 11 bases between them. This CDR3 comprises 13 residues.

This clonotype appeared a few times. The chain recombines TRBV6-5 with TRBJ2-3; a weak D match, TRBD2 (5 bases). This CDR3 has 12 residues. V was shortened by 6 bases and J by 11 bases, with 15 bases between the two germline ends. Germline loops: CDR1 MNHEY, CDR2 SVGAGI. The CDR3 is CASRTPEGWQYF. CDR3 DNA sequence: TGTGCCAGCAGGACCCCTGAGGGATGGCAGTATTTT.

This chain uses TRBV28 with TRBJ2-5; 7 positions match TRBD1. The CDR3 spans 16 residues. Germline V gives CDR1 MDHEN, CDR2 SYDVKM. Unmatched junction bases numbered 9, after V lost 2 bases and J lost 3 bases. The CDR3 coding sequence is TGTGCCAGCAGTTTAAGGTGGTGGGACAGTAAAGAGACCCAGTACTTC. Translation: CASSLRWWDSKETQYF.

This clonotype has a handful of counts. V and J are TRBV25-1 and TRBJ2-2, with D possibly being TRBD2 (7 bases). Looked up from germline, CDR1 is MGHDK and CDR2 is SYGVNS. The CDR3 spans 14 residues. V shed 8 bases and J shed 4 bases, with 14 bases lying between them. The CDR3: CASVRGGGTGELFF. The CDR3 DNA follows: TGTGCCAGCGTCCGAGGGGGGGGCACCGGGGAGCTGTTTTTT.

The sample holds many counts of this clonotype. V gene TRBV12-3 or TRBV12-4 combines with J gene TRBJ2-1; no definite D call. The length of the CDR3 is 11 residues. The V and J ends lost 1 base and 9 bases respectively, with 4 bases between them. The CDR3 reads CASSLVFEQFF. CDR3 coding DNA: TGTGCCAGCAGTTTAGTTTTTGAGCAGTTCTTC.

This clonotype was seen a handful of times. The gene calls are TRBV2 and TRBJ2-7; 9 nucleotides align to TRBD2. J lost 2 bases, V lost 6 bases, and 5 bases had no gene match. Germline V gives CDR1 SNHLY, CDR2 FYNNEI. The CDR3 loop spans 14 amino acids. CDR3 sequence: CASSEGLAPYEQYF. The CDR3 DNA is TGTGCCAGCAGCGAGGGACTAGCTCCCTACGAGCAGTACTTC. The complete variable domain, with remaining parts taken from reference TRBV2 and TRBJ2-7, reads EPEVTQTPSHQVTQMGQEVILRCVPISNHLYFYWYRQILGQKVEFLVSFYNNEISEKSEIFDDQFSVERPDGSNFTLKIRSTKLEDSAMYFCASSEGLAPYEQYFGPGTRLTVT.

The V and J genes are TRBV10-3 and TRBJ2-5; no definite D call. This CDR3 has 14 residues. V was clipped by 4 bases and J by 5 bases, with 14 bases between them. CDR1 and CDR2 from the germline V gene are ENHRY and SYGVKD. The CDR3 bases are TGTGCCATCAGTGTTTCCGGCCAAACGGAGACCCAGTACTTC. Amino acids: CAISVSGQTETQYF.

The chain recombines TRBV27 with TRBJ2-7; possible D gene TRBD1, 5 bases. The V end was cut by 5 bases, the J end by 0 bases, with 17 bases between. This CDR3 has 16 residues. Germline V lookup: CDR1 MNHEY, CDR2 SMNVEV (reference sequence). CDR3 protein: CASSPLLRQFSYEQYF. Here the CDR3 DNA reads TGTGCCAGCAGTCCATTGCTCCGACAGTTCTCCTACGAGCAGTACTTC.

The chain combines TRBV7-2 with TRBJ2-7; the D call may be TRBD1 or TRBD2 (5 bases each). This CDR3 is 15 amino acids long. The V end lost 6 bases, the J end lost 2 bases, and 17 bases lay between the germline ends. The germline V gene has CDR1 SGHTA and CDR2 FQGNSA. CDR3 in amino acids: CASREYPGPTYEQYF. CDR3 sequence (DNA): TGTGCCAGCAGAGAGTATCCGGGACCAACCTACGAGCAGTACTTC. Based on the CDR3 plus reference TRBV7-2 and TRBJ2-7, the full variable domain is GAGVSQSPSNKVTEKGKDVELRCDPISGHTALYWYRQSLGQGLEFLIYFQGNSAPDKSGLPSDRFSAERTGGSVSTLTIQRTQQEDSAVYLCASREYPGPTYEQYFGPGTRLTVT.

This clonotype came up a few times. V is TRBV6-5 and J is TRBJ2-3; TRBD2 is a possible D gene (5 bases). CDR3 size: 17 residues. Germline V CDR1 and CDR2: MNHEY, SVGAGI. The germline V and J ends were trimmed by 0 bases and 0 bases, with 13 bases remaining between them. The CDR3 coding sequence is TGTGCCAGCAGTTACTCCGAGCGGATATTTAGCACAGATACGCAGTATTTT. Protein product: CASSYSERIFSTDTQYF.